This TCR beta chain was captured in a study of cytomegalovirus exposure and HLA in healthy donors. The CDR3 is 15 amino acids. The germline V gene has CDR1 SGHTA and CDR2 FQGNSA. V lost 1 base and J lost 4, with 11 bases in between. Whole-study findings and limits: On later analysis, the bulk of CMV-associated TCR beta chains appeared to be HLA-restricted. Usually a TCR sequence was rare, but some public TCRs were found in many donors.

Researchers ran the PCR with 60 Vbeta and 13 Jbeta primers. In the original processing: In a later analysis, the count reached about 75 million unique TCR beta chains, with around 10 million shared. The protocol was immunoSEQ multiplex PCR, while the TCRdb copy is restricted to in-frame clones and leaves out a portion. V, J and clone size are taken as reported in that table, and D and trimming were inferred from the DNA itself. The repertoire holds under 200,000 clones, with 70% to 80% as singletons. This clone was counted a single time. Its antigen is unidentified. Different DNA sequences within this sample yield the same CDR3.

The sequence was obtained from a woman between 25 and 40 years old in good health and CMV-seropositive. The sample comprised PBMCs. The genes are TRBV7-2 and TRBJ1-5; TRBD1 is a possible D gene (5 bases). The CDR3 spells CASSLDAGGNQPQHF. The DNA of the CDR3 is TGTGCCAGCAGCTTAGATGCTGGGGGGAATCAGCCCCAGCATTTT.